This is a list of T cell receptor beta chains from one sample in a study of graft-versus-host responses after intestinal transplantation. Libraries were prepared by immunoSEQ multiplex PCR; TCRdb keeps only in-frame clonotypes and omits some of them. The table has about 8,400 clones, over 65% seen once. The sequenced sample was ileum tissue, obtained nearly 500 days after intestinal transplant. These receptors originate from a human patient who received an intestinal transplant, so some T cells may come from the graft donor. CDR3s include the opening cysteine and the closing phenylalanine or tryptophan. Part of the rows lack a size; the others show once, few, many or a class for expanded clones.

TRBJ2-2	NA	TRBV19	CASSLGRDTGELFF
TRBJ2-5	NA	TRBV7-9	CASSLAGETQYF
TRBJ2-5	NA	TRBV5-1	CASSLSGGRQETQYF
TRBJ2-2	NA	TRBV5-1	CASRGGPSNTGELFF
TRBJ1-2	few	TRBV30	CAWTWQGNGYTF
TRBJ2-2	NA	TRBV6-1	CATTPGQPNTGELFF
TRBJ1-1	NA	TRBV6-1	CASSRVFEAFF
TRBJ2-1	few	TRBV7-9	CASSLGSSGNEQFF
TRBJ2-7	few	TRBV4-2	CASSLSGTSGPYEQYF
TRBJ1-2	NA	TRBV27	CASRVGGANYGYTF
TRBJ2-1	NA	TRBV6-5	CASSYDAGSYNEQFF
TRBJ2-3	NA	TRBV18	CASSPPGLTADTQYF
TRBJ1-2	NA	TRBV9	CASSSPHRAREGYTF
TRBJ2-5	NA	TRBV5-4	CASSQIGQETQYF
TRBJ2-4	NA	TRBV6-6	CASSYSFARANIQYF
TRBJ2-7	NA	TRBV30	CAWNGGAGPRGREQYF
TRBJ2-1	NA	TRBV2	CASSDYHEQFF
TRBJ1-1	NA	TRBV10-3	CATKTGEITEAFF
TRBJ2-1	NA	TRBV19	CASSTPGVSNEQFF
TRBJ1-1	NA	TRBV7-9	CASSLGRGNTEAFF
TRBJ1-1	few	TRBV7-9	CATGQTDTEAFF
TRBJ2-2	few	TRBV5-1	CASSREGLTGELFF
TRBJ1-2	NA	TRBV5-1	CASSLVHKDYGYTF
TRBJ2-5	NA	TRBV5-1	CASSLATGAQETQYF
TRBJ1-6	few	TRBV18	CASQEFNSPLHF
TRBJ2-7	NA	TRBV6-6	CASSLAGAYEQYF
TRBJ2-7	NA	TRBV7-6	CASSLARRGQTGQYF
TRBJ2-5	few	TRBV6-4	CASSRTSGSQETQYF
TRBJ2-5	NA	TRBV5-1	CASRSASGETQYF
TRBJ1-1	NA	TRBV28	CASKQPGLGNTEAFF
TRBJ2-3	once	TRBV11-1	CASSLIATTDTQYF
TRBJ2-7	NA	TRBV6-5	CASSYTPGQGYEQYF
TRBJ1-2	few	TRBV5-1	CASSFGGNYGYTF
TRBJ1-1	NA	TRBV5-1	CASSLETGSDRTEAFF
TRBJ2-3	NA	TRBV7-3	CASSLGDDTDTQYF
TRBJ1-5	NA	TRBV5-5	CASSPNRVSNQPQHF
TRBJ1-1	NA	TRBV5-6	CASSSTGRRANEAFF
TRBJ1-6	NA	TRBV5-6	CASSLRDGNSPLHF
TRBJ1-6	NA	TRBV7-2	CASSLYRGRESPLHF
TRBJ1-6	NA	TRBV6-6	CASSYRQASSPLHF
TRBJ2-2	NA	TRBV27	CASSRSRLRIHTGELFF
TRBJ2-7	NA	TRBV7-9	CASSILAATGAYEQYF
TRBJ2-1	NA	TRBV29-1	CSVRYSGRAKDEQFF
TRBJ2-7	NA	TRBV25-1	CASSPRTGYEQYF
TRBJ2-3	few	TRBV7-8	CASSSTRLGNTQYF
TRBJ2-5	few	TRBV9	CASSATRVGTQYF
TRBJ2-7	NA	TRBV6-5	CASSLGTSGTEQYF
TRBJ1-4	NA	TRBV5-1	CASSLEGAGRNEKLFF
TRBJ2-2	NA	TRBV7-3	CASSTGGGRTGELFF
TRBJ2-7	NA	TRBV20-1	CSAKQGYEQYF
TRBJ1-2	NA	TRBV5-1	CASSLPNYGYTF
TRBJ2-3	NA	TRBV14	CASSPASGLATDTQYF
TRBJ2-7	NA	TRBV6-5	CASRSSSYEQYF
TRBJ1-5	NA	TRBV4-1	CVSSQEVNRDDQPQHF
TRBJ1-6	few	TRBV9	CASSVEGRNNSPLHF
TRBJ1-1	NA	TRBV7-8	CASSFDRGNTEAFF
TRBJ2-2	few	TRBV5-1	CASSLYRGPGTSDTGELFF
TRBJ2-7	NA	TRBV5-5	CASTLTLGYEQYF
TRBJ1-3	NA	TRBV6-1	CASRQGAGNTIYF